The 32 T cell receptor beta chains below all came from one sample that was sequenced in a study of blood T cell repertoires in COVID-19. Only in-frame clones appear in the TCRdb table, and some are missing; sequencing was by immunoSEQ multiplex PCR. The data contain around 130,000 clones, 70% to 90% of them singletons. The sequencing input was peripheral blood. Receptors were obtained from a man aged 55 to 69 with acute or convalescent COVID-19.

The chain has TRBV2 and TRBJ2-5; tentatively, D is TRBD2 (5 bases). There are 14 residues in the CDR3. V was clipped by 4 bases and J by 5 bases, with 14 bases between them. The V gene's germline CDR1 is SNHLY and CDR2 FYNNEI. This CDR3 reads CASSVFGVAETQYF. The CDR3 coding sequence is TGTGCCAGCAGTGTTTTCGGGGTTGCCGAGACCCAGTACTTC.

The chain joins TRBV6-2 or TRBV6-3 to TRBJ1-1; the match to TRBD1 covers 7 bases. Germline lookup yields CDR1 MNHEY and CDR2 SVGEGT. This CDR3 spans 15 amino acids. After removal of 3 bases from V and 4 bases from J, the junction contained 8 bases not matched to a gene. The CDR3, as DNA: TGTGCCAGCAGTTATTTCCGACAGGGTAGCACTGAAGCTTTCTTT. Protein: CASSYFRQGSTEAFF.

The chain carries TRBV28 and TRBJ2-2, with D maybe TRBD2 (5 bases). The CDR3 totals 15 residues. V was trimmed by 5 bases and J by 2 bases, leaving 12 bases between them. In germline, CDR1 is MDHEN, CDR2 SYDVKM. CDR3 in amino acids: CASSPGLRNTGELFF. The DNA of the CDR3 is TGTGCCAGCAGTCCCGGACTGAGAAACACCGGGGAGCTGTTTTTT.

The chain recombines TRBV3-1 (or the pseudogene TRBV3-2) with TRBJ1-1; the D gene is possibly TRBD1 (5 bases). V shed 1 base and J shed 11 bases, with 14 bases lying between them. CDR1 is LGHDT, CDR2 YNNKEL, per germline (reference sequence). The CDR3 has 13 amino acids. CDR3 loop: CASSQGSGRGAFF. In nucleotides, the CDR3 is TGTGCCAGCAGCCAAGGATCAGGGAGGGGTGCTTTCTTT.

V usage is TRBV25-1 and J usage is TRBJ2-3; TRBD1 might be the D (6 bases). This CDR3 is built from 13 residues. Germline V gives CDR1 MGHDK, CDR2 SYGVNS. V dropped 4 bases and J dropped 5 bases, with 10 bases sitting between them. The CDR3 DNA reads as TGTGCCAGCAGTGCTGGACAGCTAGATACGCAGTATTTT. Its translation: CASSAGQLDTQYF.

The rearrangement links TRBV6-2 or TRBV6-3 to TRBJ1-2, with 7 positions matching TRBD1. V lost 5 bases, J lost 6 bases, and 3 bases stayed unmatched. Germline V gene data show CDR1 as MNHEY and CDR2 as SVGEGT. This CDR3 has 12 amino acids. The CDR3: CASSQQGNGYTF. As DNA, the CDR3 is TGTGCCAGCAGTCAACAGGGGAATGGCTACACCTTC.

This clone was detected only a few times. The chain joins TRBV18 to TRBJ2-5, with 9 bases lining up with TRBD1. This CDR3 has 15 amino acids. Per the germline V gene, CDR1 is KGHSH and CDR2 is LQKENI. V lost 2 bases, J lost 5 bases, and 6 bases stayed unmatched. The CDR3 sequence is CASSPLLGQGETQYF. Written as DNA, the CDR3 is TGTGCCAGCTCACCATTGCTCGGACAGGGGGAGACCCAGTACTTC.

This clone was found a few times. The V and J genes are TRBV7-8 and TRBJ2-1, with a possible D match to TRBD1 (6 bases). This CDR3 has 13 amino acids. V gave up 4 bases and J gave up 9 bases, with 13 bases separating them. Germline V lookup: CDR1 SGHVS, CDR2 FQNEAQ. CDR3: CASSSTQQGEQFF. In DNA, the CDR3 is TGTGCCAGCAGCTCAACCCAACAGGGTGAGCAGTTCTTC.

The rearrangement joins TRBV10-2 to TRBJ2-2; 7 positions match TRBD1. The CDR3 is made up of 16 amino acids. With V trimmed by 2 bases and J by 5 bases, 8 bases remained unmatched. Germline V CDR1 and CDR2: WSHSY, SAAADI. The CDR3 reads CASSEPRQGITGELFF. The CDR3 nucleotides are TGCGCCAGCAGTGAGCCCAGACAGGGTATAACCGGGGAGCTGTTTTTT.

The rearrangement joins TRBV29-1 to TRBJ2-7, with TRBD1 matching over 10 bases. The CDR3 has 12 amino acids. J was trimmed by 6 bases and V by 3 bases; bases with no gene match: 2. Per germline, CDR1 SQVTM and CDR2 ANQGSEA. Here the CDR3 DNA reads TGCAGCGTTGACGGGGACAGGGGCGAGCAGTACTTC. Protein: CSVDGDRGEQYF.

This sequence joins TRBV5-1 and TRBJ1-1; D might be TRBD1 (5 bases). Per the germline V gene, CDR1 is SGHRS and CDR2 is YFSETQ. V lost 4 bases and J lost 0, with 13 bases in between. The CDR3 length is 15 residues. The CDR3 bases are TGCGCCAGCAGCCTGTCAGGGCCCATGAACACTGAAGCTTTCTTT. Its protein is CASSLSGPMNTEAFF.

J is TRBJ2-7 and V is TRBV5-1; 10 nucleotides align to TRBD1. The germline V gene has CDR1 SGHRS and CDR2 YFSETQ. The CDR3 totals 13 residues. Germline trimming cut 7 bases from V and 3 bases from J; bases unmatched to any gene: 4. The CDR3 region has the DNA TGCGCCAGCGGGCGGACAGGGGGCTACGAGCAGTACTTC. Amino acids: CASGRTGGYEQYF.

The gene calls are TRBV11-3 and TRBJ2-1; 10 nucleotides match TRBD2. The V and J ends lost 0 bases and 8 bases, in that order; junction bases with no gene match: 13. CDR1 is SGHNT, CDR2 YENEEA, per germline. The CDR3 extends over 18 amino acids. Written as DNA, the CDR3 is TGTGCCAGCAGCTTAGAGTCGAGCGGGAGGGCCAGTGGGTATGAGCAGTTCTTC. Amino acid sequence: CASSLESSGRASGYEQFF.

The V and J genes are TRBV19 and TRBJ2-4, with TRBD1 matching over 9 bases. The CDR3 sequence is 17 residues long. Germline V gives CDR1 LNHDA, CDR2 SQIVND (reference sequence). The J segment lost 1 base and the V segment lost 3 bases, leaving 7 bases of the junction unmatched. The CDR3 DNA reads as TGTGCCAGTAGTATTGAAACAGGGGGCAGCGCCAAAAACATTCAGTACTTC. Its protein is CASSIETGGSAKNIQYF.

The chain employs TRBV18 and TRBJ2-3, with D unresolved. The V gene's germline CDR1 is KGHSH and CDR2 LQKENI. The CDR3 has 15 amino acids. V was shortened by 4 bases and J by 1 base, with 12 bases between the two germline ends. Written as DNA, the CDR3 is TGTGCCAGCTCACTTCTGACTGACCGCACAGATACGCAGTATTTT. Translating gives CASSLLTDRTDTQYF.

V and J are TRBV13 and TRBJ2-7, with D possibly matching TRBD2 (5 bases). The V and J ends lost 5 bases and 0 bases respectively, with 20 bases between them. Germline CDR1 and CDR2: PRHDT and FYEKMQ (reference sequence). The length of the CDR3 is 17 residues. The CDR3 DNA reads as TGTGCCAGCAGCGCCTTGGCGCGGAGCGGAGCCTCCTACGAGCAGTACTTC. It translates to CASSALARSGASYEQYF.

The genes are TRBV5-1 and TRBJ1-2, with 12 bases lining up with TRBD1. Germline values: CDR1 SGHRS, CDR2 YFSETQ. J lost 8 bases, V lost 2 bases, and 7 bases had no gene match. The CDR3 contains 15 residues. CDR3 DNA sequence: TGCGCCAGCAGCTTTGGGACAGGGGGCCTGGACGGCTACACCTTC. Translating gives CASSFGTGGLDGYTF. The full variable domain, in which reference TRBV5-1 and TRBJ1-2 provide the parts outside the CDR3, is KAGVTQTPRYLIKTRGQQVTLSCSPISGHRSVSWYQQTPGQGLQFLFEYFSETQRNKGNFPGRFSGRQFSNSRSEMNVSTLELGDSALYLCASSFGTGGLDGYTFGSGTRLTVV.

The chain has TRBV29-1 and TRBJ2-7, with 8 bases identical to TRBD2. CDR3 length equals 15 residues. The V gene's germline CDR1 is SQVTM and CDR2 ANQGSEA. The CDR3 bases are TGCAGTCCTCTCCCCCCCGGGAGGGACACACACGAGCAGTACTTC. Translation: CSPLPPGRDTHEQYF.

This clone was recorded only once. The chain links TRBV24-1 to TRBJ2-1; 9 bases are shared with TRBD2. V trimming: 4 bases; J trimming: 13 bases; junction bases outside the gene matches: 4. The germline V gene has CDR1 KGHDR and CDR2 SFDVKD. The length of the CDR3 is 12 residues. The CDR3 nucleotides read TGTGCCACCAGTGACAGACTAGCGGTTCAGTTCTTC. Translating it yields CATSDRLAVQFF.

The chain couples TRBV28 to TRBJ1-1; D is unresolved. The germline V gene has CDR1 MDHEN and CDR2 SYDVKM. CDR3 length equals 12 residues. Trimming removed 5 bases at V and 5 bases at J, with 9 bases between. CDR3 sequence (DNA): TGTGCCAGCAGTGTGGGAGGAACTGAAGCTTTCTTT. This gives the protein CASSVGGTEAFF.

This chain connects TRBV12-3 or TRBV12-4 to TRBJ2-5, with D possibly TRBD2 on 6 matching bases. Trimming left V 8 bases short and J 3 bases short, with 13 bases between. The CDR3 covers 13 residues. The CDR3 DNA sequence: TGTGCCAGCCTCCCGCCGGGAGAAGAGACCCAGTACTTC. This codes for CASLPPGEETQYF.

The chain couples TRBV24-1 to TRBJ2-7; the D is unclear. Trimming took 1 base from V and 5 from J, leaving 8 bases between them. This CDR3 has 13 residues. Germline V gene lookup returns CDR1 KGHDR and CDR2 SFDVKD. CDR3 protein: CATSDFPFHEQYF. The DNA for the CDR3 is TGTGCCACCAGTGATTTTCCTTTCCACGAGCAGTACTTC.

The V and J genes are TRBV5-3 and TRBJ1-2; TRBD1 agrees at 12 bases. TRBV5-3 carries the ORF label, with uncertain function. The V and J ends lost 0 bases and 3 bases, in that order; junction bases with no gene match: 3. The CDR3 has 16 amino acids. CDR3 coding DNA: TGTGCCAGAAGCTTGGGGGACAGGGGGCCGGACTATGGCTACACCTTC. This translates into CARSLGDRGPDYGYTF.

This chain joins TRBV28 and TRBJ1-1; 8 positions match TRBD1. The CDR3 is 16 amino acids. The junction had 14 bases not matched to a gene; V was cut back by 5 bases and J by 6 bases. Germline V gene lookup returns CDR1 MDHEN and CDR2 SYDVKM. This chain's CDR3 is CASSLLTGGEKPEAFF. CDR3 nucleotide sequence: TGTGCCAGCAGTCTACTAACAGGGGGAGAGAAACCTGAAGCTTTCTTT.

The chain's CDR3 is CASSSTQGLQEKLFF. The DNA of the CDR3 is TGTGCCAGCAGCTCGACCCAGGGACTCCAAGAAAAACTGTTTTTT. This rearrangement joins TRBV5-6 to TRBJ1-4; weak D call: TRBD1 (5 bases). Germline CDR1 and CDR2: SGHDT and YYEEEE. The CDR3 spans 15 residues. Trimming stripped 3 bases from V and 8 bases from J, with 17 bases between. Combining the CDR3 with reference TRBV5-6 and TRBJ1-4 gives the whole variable domain DAGVTQSPTHLIKTRGQQVTLRCSPKSGHDTVSWYQQALGQGPQFIFQYYEEEERQRGNFPDRFSGHQFPNYSSELNVNALLLGDSALYLCASSSTQGLQEKLFFGSGTQLSVL.

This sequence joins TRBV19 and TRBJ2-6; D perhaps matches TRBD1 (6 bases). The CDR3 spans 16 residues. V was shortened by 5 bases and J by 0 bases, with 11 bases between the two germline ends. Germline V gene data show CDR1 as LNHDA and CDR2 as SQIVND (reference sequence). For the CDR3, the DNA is TGTGCCAGTAGTCCCCGGGACAACTCTGGGGCCAACGTCCTGACTTTC. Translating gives CASSPRDNSGANVLTF.

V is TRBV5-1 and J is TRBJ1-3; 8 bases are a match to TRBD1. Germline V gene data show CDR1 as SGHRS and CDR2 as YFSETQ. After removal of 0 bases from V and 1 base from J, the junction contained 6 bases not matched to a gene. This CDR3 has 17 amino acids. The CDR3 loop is CASSLGQGAISGNTIYF. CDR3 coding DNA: TGCGCCAGCAGCTTGGGGCAGGGGGCTATATCTGGAAACACCATATATTTT. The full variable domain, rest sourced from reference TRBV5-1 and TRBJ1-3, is KAGVTQTPRYLIKTRGQQVTLSCSPISGHRSVSWYQQTPGQGLQFLFEYFSETQRNKGNFPGRFSGRQFSNSRSEMNVSTLELGDSALYLCASSLGQGAISGNTIYFGEGSWLTVV.

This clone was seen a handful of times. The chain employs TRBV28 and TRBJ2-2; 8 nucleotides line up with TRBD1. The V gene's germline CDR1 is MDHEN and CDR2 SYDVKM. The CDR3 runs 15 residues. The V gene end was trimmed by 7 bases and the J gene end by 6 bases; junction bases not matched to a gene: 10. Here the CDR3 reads CASNLGQGLPGELFF. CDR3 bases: TGTGCCAGCAACCTCGGACAGGGTTTACCCGGGGAGCTGTTTTTT.

The DNA of the CDR3 is TGTGCCAGCAGCCCTAGGGACAGCGCCTACAATGAGCAGTTCTTC. Its protein product is CASSPRDSAYNEQFF. The chain employs TRBV28 and TRBJ2-1, with 7 bases aligning to TRBD1. This CDR3 is 15 amino acids long. With V trimmed by 6 bases and J by 2 bases, 7 bases remained unmatched. Per germline, CDR1 MDHEN and CDR2 SYDVKM.

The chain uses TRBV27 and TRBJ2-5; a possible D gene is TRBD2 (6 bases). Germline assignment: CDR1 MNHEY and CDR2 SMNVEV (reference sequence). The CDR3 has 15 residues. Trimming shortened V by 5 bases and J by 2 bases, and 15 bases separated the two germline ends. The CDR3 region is CASSPRRGDQETQYF. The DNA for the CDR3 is TGTGCCAGCAGTCCCCGGAGGGGAGATCAAGAGACCCAGTACTTC.

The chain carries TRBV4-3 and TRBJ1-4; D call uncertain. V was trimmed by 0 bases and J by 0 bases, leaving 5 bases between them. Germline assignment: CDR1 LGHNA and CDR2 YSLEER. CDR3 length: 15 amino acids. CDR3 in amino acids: CASSQDSSTNEKLFF. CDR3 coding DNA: TGCGCCAGCAGCCAAGATAGTTCAACTAATGAAAAACTGTTTTTT.

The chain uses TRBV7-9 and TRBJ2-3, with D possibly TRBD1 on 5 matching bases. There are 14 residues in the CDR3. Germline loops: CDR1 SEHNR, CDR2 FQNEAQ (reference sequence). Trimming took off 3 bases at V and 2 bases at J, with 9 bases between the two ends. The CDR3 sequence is CASSLGLNTDTQYF. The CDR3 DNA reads TGTGCCAGCAGCTTGGGGCTAAACACAGATACGCAGTATTTT.